Below are 20 T cell receptor beta chains sequenced from a single sample in a study of PD-1 blockade in classical Hodgkin lymphoma. TCRdb's table, derived via immunoSEQ multiplex PCR, lists solely in-frame clones and lacks some. The sample carries approximately 96,000 clones, just over 90% recorded once. Time point indicated: cycle 4 day 1 (C4D1), after 5 to 7 weeks of nivolumab. In every patient, relapse followed autologous stem cell transplantation, while exposure to brentuximab vedotin differed. The starting material was peripheral blood mononuclear cells (PBMCs), obtained before the fourth cycle of nivolumab. The receptor set was obtained from a human donor with classical Hodgkin lymphoma.

The genes are TRBV5-1 and TRBJ2-3; D is uncertain. Germline V CDR1 and CDR2: SGHRS, YFSETQ. V dropped 6 bases and J dropped 1 base, with 12 bases sitting between them. CDR3 size: 14 residues. This CDR3 reads CASNTRMGTDTQYF. CDR3 coding DNA: TGCGCCAGCAACACAAGAATGGGCACAGATACGCAGTATTTT.

CDR3 region: CASSLTPHRGTEAFF. Here the CDR3 DNA reads TGTGCCAGCAGTTTAACCCCTCACCGTGGCACTGAAGCTTTCTTT. This sequence joins TRBV27 and TRBJ1-1; D unclear. V was cut by 2 bases and J by 4 bases, with 14 bases left in between. The germline V gene encodes CDR1 MNHEY and CDR2 SMNVEV (reference sequence). The CDR3 is 15 residues long.

The chain employs TRBV9 and TRBJ2-5; no clear D gene. V lost 2 bases and J lost 5, with 10 bases in between. The CDR3 length is 13 residues. In germline, CDR1 is SGDLS, CDR2 YYNGEE. CDR3 bases: TGTGCCAGCAGCGTCAATCCTGCCGAGACCCAGTACTTC. The encoded protein is CASSVNPAETQYF. Drawing the rest from reference TRBV9 and TRBJ2-5, the complete variable domain is DSGVTQTPKHLITATGQRVTLRCSPRSGDLSVYWYQQSLDQGLQFLIQYYNGEERAKGNILERFSAQQFPDLHSELNLSSLELGDSALYFCASSVNPAETQYFGPGTRLLVL.

The rearrangement joins TRBV5-1 to TRBJ1-2; possibly TRBD1 for D (5 bases). The V end lost 5 bases, the J end lost 2 bases, and 10 bases lay between the germline ends. Germline values: CDR1 SGHRS, CDR2 YFSETQ. The CDR3 contains 13 residues. CDR3 residues: CASSTTENYGYTF. CDR3 in DNA: TGCGCCAGCAGTACGACAGAGAACTATGGCTACACCTTC.

The chain links TRBV28 to TRBJ1-5, with 7 bases fitting TRBD1. Germline V gives CDR1 MDHEN, CDR2 SYDVKM. The CDR3 length is 14 residues. The junction had 6 bases not matched to a gene; V was cut back by 7 bases and J by 3 bases. CDR3 sequence (DNA): TGTGCCAGCACCTTGACAGGGATCAATCAGCCCCAGCATTTT. Its protein is CASTLTGINQPQHF.

This chain connects TRBV5-1 to TRBJ2-7; 7 bases agree with TRBD1. J was trimmed by 3 bases and V by 1 base; bases with no gene match: 4. CDR3 length: 14 amino acids. Germline lookup yields CDR1 SGHRS and CDR2 YFSETQ. CDR3 region: CASSLSGQFYEQYF. CDR3 DNA sequence: TGCGCCAGCAGCTTGTCGGGACAGTTCTACGAGCAGTACTTC.

This chain uses TRBV5-1 with TRBJ2-3, with 9 nucleotides matching TRBD2. CDR1 is SGHRS, CDR2 YFSETQ, per germline. Trimming at V came to 2 bases and at J to 0 bases, leaving 4 bases not matched to a gene. This CDR3 is built from 16 residues. The CDR3 coding sequence is TGCGCCAGCAGCTTTAGCGGGAGCCACAGCACAGATACGCAGTATTTT. It specifies CASSFSGSHSTDTQYF.

The genes are TRBV6-1 and TRBJ1-1, with TRBD1 as a possible D gene (5 bases). Germline CDR1 is MNHNS and CDR2 is SASEGT. The CDR3 spans 14 residues. With 4 bases removed from V and 0 bases from J, the gap between germline ends came to 9 bases. In DNA form, the CDR3 reads TGTGCCAGCAGTGCGCGACAGCTGAACACTGAAGCTTTCTTT. Its translation: CASSARQLNTEAFF.

The rearrangement joins TRBV2 to TRBJ2-7; D perhaps matches TRBD1 (6 bases). The CDR3 has 13 residues. Germline assignment: CDR1 SNHLY and CDR2 FYNNEI. V was shortened by 10 bases and J by 4 bases, with 17 bases between the two germline ends. CDR3 residues: CANLGQRMYEQYF. CDR3 DNA sequence: TGTGCCAATCTAGGACAGCGTATGTACGAGCAGTACTTC.

The V and J genes are TRBV27 and TRBJ2-3, with D perhaps TRBD1 or TRBD2 (6 bases each). Trimming took off 4 bases at V and 5 bases at J, with 22 bases between the two ends. Germline CDR1 is MNHEY and CDR2 is SMNVEV (reference sequence). This CDR3 comprises 17 residues. CDR3 loop: CASSSLGRGPRGDTQYF. The CDR3 region has the DNA TGTGCCAGCAGTTCCCTCGGTCGGGGGCCTCGAGGAGATACGCAGTATTTT.

The chain couples TRBV5-1 to TRBJ2-3, with D possibly being TRBD2 (5 bases). From germline, CDR1 is SGHRS and CDR2 YFSETQ. The length of the CDR3 is 14 residues. V dropped 7 bases and J dropped 0 bases, with 12 bases sitting between them. CDR3 loop: CASRGLGSTDTQYF. In DNA, the CDR3 is TGCGCCAGCCGAGGACTGGGTAGCACAGATACGCAGTATTTT.

The rearrangement links TRBV4-2 to TRBJ2-3, with a possible D match to TRBD2 (6 bases). There are 15 residues in the CDR3. Germline CDR1 and CDR2: LGHNA and YNFKEQ. Deletions cut 0 bases from V and 6 bases from J, with 13 bases between. CDR3 in DNA: TGTGCCAGCAGCCAAGAGCGGGCGGGATGGGATACGCAGTATTTT. Residues: CASSQERAGWDTQYF.

CDR3 sequence (DNA): TGTGCCACCAGCAGACCCGGGACAAGTGAAGCTTTCTTT. This translates into CATSRPGTSEAFF. The chain is built from TRBV15 and TRBJ1-1, with D possibly TRBD1 on 6 matching bases. There are 13 residues in the CDR3. V was trimmed by 2 bases and J by 7 bases, leaving 11 bases between them. The germline V gene encodes CDR1 LNHNV and CDR2 YYDKDF (reference sequence).

For the CDR3, the DNA is TGCGCCAGCAGCCCGGGACTAGCGGGGCCATACAATGAGCAGTTCTTC. Amino acids: CASSPGLAGPYNEQFF. The chain carries TRBV5-1 and TRBJ2-1; 13 nucleotides line up with TRBD2. Germline assignment: CDR1 SGHRS and CDR2 YFSETQ. The length of the CDR3 is 16 residues. The V and J ends lost 4 bases and 4 bases, in that order; junction bases with no gene match: 5.

V is TRBV29-1 and J is TRBJ2-1; TRBD2 matches 8 bases. CDR1 is SQVTM, CDR2 ANQGSEA, per germline. The CDR3 is 13 amino acids. Trimming removed 2 bases from V and 7 bases from J; junction bases left unmatched: 4. In DNA, the CDR3 is TGCAGCGTTGAACCGACTAGCGCGAATGAGCAGTTCTTC. Translated, it gives CSVEPTSANEQFF.

The chain joins TRBV30 to TRBJ1-1, with D possibly TRBD1 on 6 matching bases. Germline-derived CDR1 and CDR2 are GTSNPN and SVGIG (reference sequence). The CDR3 is 13 residues long. V dropped 5 bases and J dropped 3 bases, with 13 bases sitting between them. Written as DNA, the CDR3 is TGTGCCTGGGGGGTTAACAGGGACACTGAAGCTTTCTTT. It yields the protein CAWGVNRDTEAFF.

This clone was seen just once. The chain carries TRBV30 and TRBJ2-7, with TRBD2 matching over 9 bases. This CDR3 has 13 amino acids. CDR1 and CDR2 (germline): GTSNPN, SVGIG (reference sequence). The trim removed 4 bases at V and 4 bases at J, leaving 5 bases unmatched. CDR3 residues: CAWTSGMLYEQYF. Here the CDR3 DNA reads TGTGCCTGGACTAGCGGGATGTTGTACGAGCAGTACTTC. Combining the CDR3 with reference TRBV30 and TRBJ2-7 gives the whole variable domain SQTIHQWPATLVQPVGSPLSLECTVEGTSNPNLYWYRQAAGRGLQLLFYSVGIGQISSEVPQNLSASRPQDRQFILSSKKLLLSDSGFYLCAWTSGMLYEQYFGPGTRLTVT.

This clone appeared a single time. The gene calls are TRBV6-1 and TRBJ1-1; D might be TRBD1 (5 bases). In germline, CDR1 is MNHNS, CDR2 SASEGT. This CDR3 spans 15 amino acids. V was clipped by 3 bases and J by 2 bases, with 13 bases between them. The CDR3 sequence is CASSDEGTGNTEAFF. As DNA, the CDR3 is TGTGCCAGCAGTGATGAGGGGACGGGAAACACTGAAGCTTTCTTT.

The CDR3 DNA reads TGTGCCACCAGCAGAGGGACTAGCGGGAGCGATGAGCAGTTCTTC. This sequence encodes CATSRGTSGSDEQFF. The chain is built from TRBV15 and TRBJ2-1; 13 bases agree with TRBD2. In germline, CDR1 is LNHNV, CDR2 YYDKDF (reference sequence). V shed 1 base, J shed 8 bases, and the junction held 2 bases outside the gene matches. CDR3 length: 15 amino acids.

V gene TRBV9 combines with J gene TRBJ1-2; the match to TRBD1 covers 9 bases. The CDR3 length is 15 residues. With V trimmed by 3 bases and J by 7 bases, 10 bases remained unmatched. Germline lookup yields CDR1 SGDLS and CDR2 YYNGEE. As DNA, the CDR3 is TGTGCCAGCAGCGCCCCCGGGGACAGGGTGTCTGGCTACACCTTC. Amino acids: CASSAPGDRVSGYTF. Based on the CDR3 plus reference TRBV9 and TRBJ1-2, the full variable domain is DSGVTQTPKHLITATGQRVTLRCSPRSGDLSVYWYQQSLDQGLQFLIQYYNGEERAKGNILERFSAQQFPDLHSELNLSSLELGDSALYFCASSAPGDRVSGYTFGSGTRLTVV.